A single sample is the source of the 19 T cell receptor beta chains below, sequenced in a study of T cells after yellow fever vaccination. TCRdb processed the 5' RACE reads anew with MiXCR; each CDR3 protein has one entry. The repertoire holds about 340,000 distinct CDR3 sequences, roughly 4% seen once, with around 24% in the top ten. Sample: PBMCs, taken 5 days after the yellow fever booster vaccination. The source of these receptors is a young man who received the YFV17D yellow fever vaccine.

This clonotype was picked up many times. The chain links TRBV4-3 to TRBJ2-5; D may be TRBD2 (5 bases). Germline CDR1 reads LGHNA; CDR2 reads YSLEER. Trimming left V 0 bases short and J 5 bases short, with 16 bases between. The CDR3 sequence is 16 residues long. CDR3 coding DNA: TGCGCCAGCAGCCAAGATTGGGCCGAGGGAAGGGAGACCCAGTACTTC. Its protein product is CASSQDWAEGRETQYF.

The sample holds a few counts of this clonotype. This rearrangement joins TRBV28 to TRBJ1-5; D gene unclear. Germline loops: CDR1 MDHEN, CDR2 SYDVKM. V was clipped by 7 bases and J by 6 bases, with 19 bases between them. CDR3 length: 15 residues. The CDR3 coding sequence is TGTGCCAGCACCACGAGGGTTGAGGAGGGTCAGCCCCAGCATTTT. It translates to CASTTRVEEGQPQHF.

This clonotype was seen repeatedly, ten times or more. The rearrangement joins TRBV5-1 to TRBJ1-5, with 7 positions matching TRBD1. After removal of 4 bases from V and 1 base from J, the junction contained 5 bases not matched to a gene. This CDR3 region has 15 residues. The germline gives CDR1 SGHRS, CDR2 YFSETQ. CDR3 amino acids: CASSDGQESNQPQHF. Written as DNA, the CDR3 is TGCGCCAGCAGCGACGGACAGGAAAGCAATCAGCCCCAGCATTTT.

The chain has TRBV4-1 and TRBJ2-3, with 9 bases aligning to TRBD2. J was trimmed by 4 bases and V by 1 base; bases with no gene match: 15. Per germline, CDR1 MGHRA and CDR2 YSYEKL. CDR3 length: 19 residues. The DNA of the CDR3 is TGCGCCAGCAGCCAAGGGGCCTTTGATATGCGGGGGGGACCAGATACGCAGTATTTT. Translating it yields CASSQGAFDMRGGPDTQYF.

Details on this clonotype: Mismatch with germline at one junction end may stem from a read error. The rearrangement uses TRBV2 and TRBJ2-4, with D unresolved. The germline CDR1 and CDR2 sequences are SNHLY and FYNNEI. This CDR3 spans 16 amino acids. CDR3 sequence: CASTEEERLAKNIQYF. CDR3 nucleotide sequence: TGTGCCAGCACTGAAGAGGAGCGCCTAGCCAAAAACATTCAGTACTTC.

This clonotype was counted at least ten times. The chain combines TRBV5-1 with TRBJ2-2, with 7 bases aligning to TRBD1. CDR1 and CDR2 from the germline V gene are SGHRS and YFSETQ. The CDR3 is 15 amino acids. V gave up 3 bases and J gave up 0 bases; unmatched junction bases: 2. The CDR3 DNA follows: TGCGCCAGCAGCTACCAGGGGGCGAACACCGGGGAGCTGTTTTTT. Translation: CASSYQGANTGELFF.

This chain connects TRBV12-3 or TRBV12-4 to TRBJ2-1, with 7 nucleotides matching TRBD2. Trimming took 1 base from V and 4 from J; bases not matched to a gene: 4. This CDR3 spans 15 amino acids. This CDR3 is CASSLGSSGYNEQFF. The CDR3 DNA sequence: TGTGCCAGCAGTTTAGGTTCTAGCGGATACAATGAGCAGTTCTTC.

This clonotype has at least ten counts. This chain uses TRBV28 with TRBJ2-7; TRBD1 is a possible D gene (7 bases). The germline V gene has CDR1 MDHEN and CDR2 SYDVKM. CDR3 size: 15 residues. V dropped 4 bases and J dropped 7 bases, with 20 bases sitting between them. The CDR3 is CASSSPGDSIWEQYF. CDR3 DNA: TGTGCCAGCAGTTCTCCGGGGGACAGCATTTGGGAGCAGTACTTC.

The genes are TRBV20-1 and TRBJ1-4; possible D gene TRBD1, 6 bases. V lost 0 bases and J lost 6, with 14 bases in between. Germline CDR1 and CDR2: DFQATT and SNEGSKA (reference sequence). The length of the CDR3 is 15 residues. DNA of the CDR3: TGCAGTGCTAGAGATTCCAGGGGCGCGTATGAAAAACTGTTTTTT. Translating it yields CSARDSRGAYEKLFF.

The genes are TRBV28 and TRBJ1-2; D is ambiguous. Germline loops: CDR1 MDHEN, CDR2 SYDVKM. The CDR3 contains 13 residues. With 5 bases removed from V and 2 bases from J, the gap between germline ends came to 9 bases. The CDR3 DNA reads TGTGCCAGCAGTCCCCGTTTCAACTATGGCTACACCTTC. Translation: CASSPRFNYGYTF.

This clonotype was detected ten times or more. The chain combines TRBV18 with TRBJ1-4, with D uncertain. This CDR3 spans 14 amino acids. V was cut by 3 bases and J by 13 bases, with 18 bases left in between. Germline assignment: CDR1 KGHSH and CDR2 LQKENI. DNA of the CDR3: TGTGCCAGCTCACCGGAGGAATTGGATATCGGACTGTTTTTT. Amino acids: CASSPEELDIGLFF. Filled out from reference TRBV18 and TRBJ1-4, the complete variable domain reads NAGVMQNPRHLVRRRGQEARLRCSPMKGHSHVYWYRQLPEEGLKFMVYLQKENIIDESGMPKERFSAEFPKEGPSILRIQQVVRGDSAAYFCASSPEELDIGLFFGSGTQLSVL.

V gene TRBV9 combines with J gene TRBJ1-2; D may be TRBD1 (6 bases). The CDR3 runs to 14 residues. The ends were cut back, 0 bases at V and 3 bases at J, with 9 bases in the middle. Germline assignment: CDR1 SGDLS and CDR2 YYNGEE. CDR3 bases: TGTGCCAGCAGCGTAGGCGGGGGCGACTATGGCTACACCTTC. Protein: CASSVGGGDYGYTF.

This clonotype appeared many times. The chain combines TRBV5-1 with TRBJ1-1; tentatively, D is TRBD1 (6 bases). V lost 4 bases and J 6 bases, leaving 19 bases between the germline ends. The CDR3 has 15 residues. Germline V gene lookup returns CDR1 SGHRS and CDR2 YFSETQ. The CDR3 here is CASSLTGITIPEAFF. For the CDR3, the DNA is TGCGCCAGCAGCCTAACAGGGATAACGATTCCTGAAGCTTTCTTT. The complete variable domain, with remaining parts taken from reference TRBV5-1 and TRBJ1-1, reads KAGVTQTPRYLIKTRGQQVTLSCSPISGHRSVSWYQQTPGQGLQFLFEYFSETQRNKGNFPGRFSGRQFSNSRSEMNVSTLELGDSALYLCASSLTGITIPEAFFGQGTRLTVV.

This clonotype was observed at least ten times. V gene TRBV5-1 combines with J gene TRBJ1-6; D ambiguous. The length of the CDR3 is 15 residues. The V and J ends lost 4 bases and 8 bases respectively, with 16 bases between them. Germline CDR1 is SGHRS and CDR2 is YFSETQ. In DNA, the CDR3 is TGCGCCAGCAGCCCCGAATCGTCCCCGGATTCACCCCTCCACTTT. Its translation: CASSPESSPDSPLHF.

This clonotype was picked up a small number of times. This chain joins TRBV11-3 and TRBJ2-1; 8 bases map to TRBD2. The CDR3 runs to 17 residues. Germline CDR1 and CDR2: SGHNT and YENEEA. V trimming: 5 bases; J trimming: 3 bases; junction bases outside the gene matches: 12. The CDR3: CASSPSEEAGVYNEQFF. The CDR3 DNA is TGTGCCAGCAGCCCGTCCGAAGAAGCGGGGGTCTACAATGAGCAGTTCTTC.

This clonotype has just a few counts. In DNA form, the CDR3 reads TGTGCCAGCAGGAGGACAGGGCGAACCGGGGAGCTGTTTTTT. Translation gives CASRRTGRTGELFF. The chain employs TRBV6-2 or TRBV6-3 and TRBJ2-2; 8 bases align to TRBD1. Germline CDR1 MNHEY, CDR2 SVGEGT. Unmatched junction bases numbered 5, after V lost 6 bases and J lost 5 bases. This CDR3 contains 14 residues.

The J gene is TRBJ1-1, the V gene TRBV7-9; D gene unclear. Germline CDR1 is SEHNR and CDR2 is FQNEAQ (reference sequence). The CDR3 spans 9 residues. The CDR3 reads CVVGDEAFF. DNA for the CDR3: TGTGTAGTTGGGGATGAAGCTTTCTTT.

This rearrangement joins TRBV27 to TRBJ1-5; 10 bases line up with TRBD1. The CDR3 spans 16 residues. Unmatched junction bases numbered 6, after V lost 2 bases and J lost 5 bases. Germline V gives CDR1 MNHEY, CDR2 SMNVEV (reference sequence). For the CDR3, the DNA is TGTGCCAGCAGTTTAACCCCGGGACAGGGGCATCAGCCCCAGCATTTT. Translating gives CASSLTPGQGHQPQHF.

This clonotype was detected many times. This chain links TRBV7-2 with TRBJ2-7, with D possibly matching TRBD1 (6 bases). The CDR3 loop spans 15 amino acids. V was trimmed by 1 base and J by 1 base, leaving 11 bases between them. Germline CDR1 SGHTA, CDR2 FQGNSA. The CDR3 DNA reads as TGTGCCAGCAGCTTAGGCCAGGGGTTATCCTACGAGCAGTACTTC. Translated, it gives CASSLGQGLSYEQYF.